Listed here are 10 T cell receptor beta chains from one sample, sequenced in a study of CD8 T cells in Susac syndrome. Reverse transcription of about 0.5 to 1 ug RNA was performed with random hexamers. TCRdb fed the immunoSEQ multiplex PCR reads into MiXCR, producing one record per CDR3 protein. Found here are approximately 120,000 distinct CDR3 sequences, over 85% of them singletons; the top ten hold roughly 0.087%. Sequenced input: CD4+ T cells from PBMCs. The source is a human donor in good health.

This chain uses TRBV19 with TRBJ1-2, with 7 bases aligning to TRBD1. Per the germline V gene, CDR1 is LNHDA and CDR2 is SQIVND (reference sequence). V gave up 10 bases and J gave up 6 bases; unmatched junction bases: 11. This CDR3 contains 13 residues. CDR3 in amino acids: CATVPSDRDGYTF. CDR3 DNA: TGTGCCACAGTTCCATCCGACAGGGATGGCTACACCTTC.

The rearrangement uses TRBV18 and TRBJ2-7; no reliable D call. Trimming removed 2 bases from V and 0 bases from J, with 17 bases in between. The CDR3 is 17 amino acids. Germline CDR1 KGHSH, CDR2 LQKENI. CDR3 DNA: TGTGCCAGCTCACCAATCTACGACCTCAGAGGCTCCTACGAGCAGTACTTC. Translation: CASSPIYDLRGSYEQYF.

The chain joins TRBV7-2 to TRBJ2-3; D unclear. The CDR3 contains 11 residues. V gave up 5 bases and J gave up 2 bases, with 2 bases separating them. Germline CDR1 SGHTA, CDR2 FQGNSA. CDR3 in amino acids: CASSHTDTQYF. The DNA for the CDR3 is TGTGCCAGCAGCCACACAGATACGCAGTATTTT.

V is TRBV5-1 and J is TRBJ2-7; 16 bases are shared with TRBD2. Germline values: CDR1 SGHRS, CDR2 YFSETQ. This CDR3 has 15 amino acids. The J segment lost 6 bases and the V segment lost 4 bases, leaving 4 bases of the junction unmatched. The CDR3 DNA follows: TGCGCCAGCAGCCCGGGACTAGCGGGAGGGATCGAGCAGTACTTC. This encodes CASSPGLAGGIEQYF.

The rearrangement links TRBV10-3 to TRBJ2-1; D is possibly TRBD2 (6 bases). The CDR3 contains 13 residues. Germline lookup yields CDR1 ENHRY and CDR2 SYGVKD. V dropped 4 bases and J dropped 5 bases, with 9 bases sitting between them. The CDR3 region has the DNA TGTGCCATCAGTGGCGGGGCCGACAATGAGCAGTTCTTC. It translates to CAISGGADNEQFF.

The rearrangement uses TRBV12-3 or TRBV12-4 and TRBJ2-5; 10 bases are a match to TRBD2. J lost 4 bases, V lost 5 bases, and 7 bases had no gene match. The CDR3 is made up of 15 amino acids. The CDR3 DNA sequence: TGTGCCAGCAGTAACCTAGCGGGAGCAGGAGAGACCCAGTACTTC. Residues: CASSNLAGAGETQYF.

V is TRBV20-1 and J is TRBJ2-7; perhaps TRBD1 as D (6 bases). The CDR3 has 13 residues. Germline loops: CDR1 DFQATT, CDR2 SNEGSKA (reference sequence). The germline V and J ends were trimmed by 5 bases and 9 bases, with 20 bases remaining between them. The CDR3 nucleotides read TGCAGTGCTCCCCGGGACATCCAACGGGGGCAGTACTTC. Translation: CSAPRDIQRGQYF.

The V call is TRBV18, the J call TRBJ1-5, with TRBD1 as a possible D gene (5 bases). This CDR3 has 15 residues. Germline CDR1 reads KGHSH; CDR2 reads LQKENI. The V end was cut by 2 bases, the J end by 6 bases, with 14 bases between. The CDR3 region is CASSPMGLGAQPQHF. Written as DNA, the CDR3 is TGTGCCAGCTCACCAATGGGTCTCGGGGCTCAGCCCCAGCATTTT.

The chain carries TRBV2 and TRBJ2-5, with a tentative D call TRBD2 (5 bases). V lost 11 bases and J lost 2, with 12 bases in between. The CDR3 covers 12 residues. CDR1 and CDR2 from the germline V gene are SNHLY and FYNNEI. The CDR3, as DNA: TGTGCCGGTCGCGGGCCTCAAGAGACCCAGTACTTC. It encodes CAGRGPQETQYF.

With regard to this clonotype: At one end the junction does not follow the germline gene, possibly because of a read error. This chain connects TRBV5-6 to TRBJ1-4, with D uncertain. The CDR3 runs to 12 residues. From germline, CDR1 is SGHDT and CDR2 YYEEEE. In DNA, the CDR3 is TGTGCCAGCAGCCCTCCCAATGCCGGGCAGTTATTT. It is translated as CASSPPNAGQLF.